The 31 T cell receptor beta chains below all came from one sample that was sequenced in a study of cytomegalovirus exposure and HLA in healthy donors. The PCR made use of 60 Vbeta and 13 Jbeta primers. TCRdb's copy holds only in-frame clones and misses some; the assay was immunoSEQ multiplex PCR. There are about 120,000 clones in the sample; over 60% occur only once, and 3% to 4% lies in the top ten. Sequencing was carried out using PBMCs. These receptors were obtained from a woman aged 25 to 39 in good health and CMV-seropositive.

This sequence joins TRBV5-1 and TRBJ2-5, with D hard to call. The CDR3 runs 13 residues. The germline V and J ends were trimmed by 0 bases and 4 bases, with 7 bases remaining between them. Germline loops: CDR1 SGHRS, CDR2 YFSETQ. DNA for the CDR3: TGCGCCAGCAGCTTGGACATGGCAGAGACCCAGTACTTC. Protein: CASSLDMAETQYF.

The rearrangement joins TRBV5-1 to TRBJ2-5, with a weak D call TRBD1 (6 bases). Germline V gene data show CDR1 as SGHRS and CDR2 as YFSETQ. The CDR3 is made up of 16 amino acids. V lost 1 base to trimming and J lost 2 bases, with 15 bases between them. The CDR3 DNA reads TGCGCCAGCAGCTTGTTAGCCGTGGGGGCTCAAGAGACCCAGTACTTC. Residues: CASSLLAVGAQETQYF.

The V call is TRBV4-3, the J call TRBJ1-4; tentatively, D is TRBD1 (6 bases). Germline CDR1 is LGHNA and CDR2 is YSLEER. The CDR3 extends over 17 amino acids. The V gene lost 0 bases and the J gene lost 5 bases, with 16 bases spanning the gap. The CDR3: CASSQDTAGTRNEKLFF. The DNA for the CDR3 is TGCGCCAGCAGCCAAGATACAGCCGGGACACGAAATGAAAAACTGTTTTTT.

The chain is built from TRBV7-2 and TRBJ2-7, with 9 bases fitting TRBD2. This CDR3 is built from 16 residues. V shed 1 base and J 6 bases; nucleotides not matched to a gene: 10. The V gene's germline CDR1 is SGHTA and CDR2 FQGNSA. The CDR3: CASSLDRASGAPEQYF. The CDR3 DNA follows: TGTGCCAGCAGCTTAGACAGGGCTAGCGGGGCCCCCGAGCAGTACTTC.

This clone has a single count. The genes are TRBV6-1 and TRBJ1-6; TRBD1 matches at 7 bases. The ends lost 6 bases at V and 8 bases at J; junction bases unmatched: 10. The germline V gene has CDR1 MNHNS and CDR2 SASEGT. CDR3 length: 15 residues. The CDR3 sequence is CASSVPQGTDSPLHF. The CDR3 bases are TGTGCCAGCAGCGTTCCACAGGGGACGGATTCACCCCTCCACTTT.

The gene calls are TRBV5-1 and TRBJ1-1; D may be TRBD1 (6 bases). The V and J ends lost 3 bases and 1 base respectively, with 7 bases between them. The germline CDR1 and CDR2 sequences are SGHRS and YFSETQ. The CDR3 length is 13 residues. The CDR3 region has the DNA TGCGCCAGCAGCTCGGGACAGAACACTGAAGCTTTCTTT. Amino acids: CASSSGQNTEAFF. The full variable domain, completed using reference TRBV5-1 and TRBJ1-1, is KAGVTQTPRYLIKTRGQQVTLSCSPISGHRSVSWYQQTPGQGLQFLFEYFSETQRNKGNFPGRFSGRQFSNSRSEMNVSTLELGDSALYLCASSSGQNTEAFFGQGTRLTVV.

The gene calls are TRBV4-1 and TRBJ1-4; possible D gene TRBD1, 6 bases. V was trimmed by 2 bases and J by 7 bases, leaving 14 bases between them. Germline V gene sequence: CDR1 MGHRA, CDR2 YSYEKL. The CDR3 covers 15 residues. This chain's CDR3 is CASSQTGQELEKLFF. For the CDR3, the DNA is TGCGCCAGCAGCCAAACGGGACAAGAACTTGAAAAACTGTTTTTT.

The gene calls are TRBV20-1 and TRBJ1-2, with TRBD1 as a possible D gene (5 bases). With 6 bases removed from V and 6 bases from J, the gap between germline ends came to 11 bases. This CDR3 comprises 11 residues. Germline CDR1 is DFQATT and CDR2 is SNEGSKA (reference sequence). This CDR3 reads CSAKGDHGYTF. CDR3 sequence (DNA): TGCAGTGCCAAAGGGGATCATGGCTACACCTTC.

This chain joins TRBV25-1 and TRBJ1-6, with a weak D call TRBD1 (5 bases). From germline, CDR1 is MGHDK and CDR2 SYGVNS. The CDR3 contains 13 residues. The germline V and J ends were trimmed by 1 base and 13 bases, with 11 bases remaining between them. The CDR3 protein is CASSESWTKPLHF. CDR3 bases: TGTGCCAGCAGTGAATCGTGGACAAAGCCCCTCCACTTT.

This clone was seen only once. The J gene is TRBJ1-2, the V gene TRBV15, with D possibly being TRBD1 (5 bases). The CDR3 totals 13 residues. Germline-derived CDR1 and CDR2 are LNHNV and YYDKDF (reference sequence). Trimming took off 5 bases at V and 4 bases at J, with 11 bases between the two ends. The CDR3: CATSLGGGYGYTF. The DNA of the CDR3 is TGTGCCACCAGCCTGGGGGGAGGCTATGGCTACACCTTC.

The chain uses TRBV7-8 and TRBJ2-5, with 8 bases identical to TRBD2. The germline V gene encodes CDR1 SGHVS and CDR2 FQNEAQ. The J segment lost 5 bases and the V segment lost 4 bases, leaving 9 bases of the junction unmatched. The CDR3 spans 15 residues. CDR3 sequence (DNA): TGTGCCAGCAGCTCTTCGGGGGGGCCATCGGAGACCCAGTACTTC. This sequence encodes CASSSSGGPSETQYF.

The genes are TRBV18 and TRBJ2-1; a possible D gene is TRBD1 (6 bases). The CDR3 has 12 residues. CDR1 KGHSH and CDR2 LQKENI come from the germline V gene. Trimming shortened V by 3 bases and J by 10 bases, and 10 bases separated the two germline ends. The CDR3 DNA reads as TGTGCCAGCTCACCTATGGGACAAGAGCAGTTCTTC. Its protein is CASSPMGQEQFF.

The chain has TRBV7-9 and TRBJ1-6, with TRBD1 matching 9 bases. V was clipped by 6 bases and J by 7 bases; unmatched bases: 10. CDR1 SEHNR and CDR2 FQNEAQ come from the germline V gene (reference sequence). The CDR3 runs 16 residues. The CDR3 DNA sequence: TGTGCCAGCAGTCCCGACAGGGGGATTTGGAATTCACCCCTCCACTTT. Its protein product is CASSPDRGIWNSPLHF. The full variable domain, rest sourced from reference TRBV7-9 and TRBJ1-6, is DTGVSQNPRHKITKRGQNVTFRCDPISEHNRLYWYRQTLGQGPEFLTYFQNEAQLEKSRLLSDRFSAERPKGSFSTLEIQRTEQGDSAMYLCASSPDRGIWNSPLHFGNGTRLTVT.

The genes are TRBV7-9 and TRBJ1-4, with D tentatively TRBD1 (5 bases). Between the trimmed V and J ends, which lost 2 bases and 7 bases, there was a span of 14 bases. CDR1 is SEHNR, CDR2 FQNEAQ, per germline (reference sequence). The CDR3 totals 15 residues. The CDR3 protein is CASSLRSVGGEKLFF. The CDR3 nucleotides read TGTGCCAGCAGCTTAAGATCCGTGGGGGGTGAAAAACTGTTTTTT.

This clone has only a few counts. V and J are TRBV11-3 and TRBJ2-7; 10 nucleotides align to TRBD1. The trim removed 1 base at V and 6 bases at J, leaving 0 bases unmatched. Per germline, CDR1 SGHNT and CDR2 YENEEA. The CDR3 extends over 13 amino acids. CDR3 amino acids: CASSLGTGGEQYF. The CDR3, as DNA: TGTGCCAGCAGCTTAGGGACAGGGGGCGAGCAGTACTTC.

As regards this clone: Other DNA sequences within the sample encode an identical CDR3. V is TRBV6-1 and J is TRBJ2-6, with 7 bases aligning to TRBD1. V shed 2 bases and J 2 bases; nucleotides not matched to a gene: 6. There are 17 residues in the CDR3. In germline, CDR1 is MNHNS, CDR2 SASEGT. The CDR3 DNA follows: TGTGCCAGCAGTGAACGGACAGGTTGGGCTGGGGCCAACGTCCTGACTTTC. Translated: CASSERTGWAGANVLTF.

The CDR3 is CASSTGTGGGYTF. CDR3 nucleotides: TGTGCCAGCAGTACAGGGACGGGGGGTGGCTACACCTTC. The chain combines TRBV7-3 with TRBJ1-2; D possibly corresponds to TRBD1 (6 bases). The germline gives CDR1 SGHTA, CDR2 FQGTGA. The CDR3 length is 13 residues. V dropped 6 bases and J dropped 7 bases, with 15 bases sitting between them.

The chain has TRBV11-1 and TRBJ2-7; a weak D match, TRBD2 (6 bases). There are 14 residues in the CDR3. The V end was cut by 5 bases, the J end by 6 bases, with 17 bases between. CDR1 and CDR2 from the germline V gene are SGHAT and FQDESV (reference sequence). The CDR3: CASSPSVGSVEQYF. In DNA form, the CDR3 reads TGTGCCAGCAGCCCTAGCGTGGGTTCGGTCGAGCAGTACTTC.

The table lists this clone with a few counts. J is TRBJ1-6 and V is TRBV7-9; D gene ambiguous. The CDR3 is 14 residues long. V was pared by 7 bases and J by 8 bases, with 15 bases between. Germline V CDR1 and CDR2: SEHNR, FQNEAQ (reference sequence). CDR3 region: CASTPEGGYSPLHF. The CDR3 bases are TGTGCCAGCACCCCGGAGGGTGGATATTCACCCCTCCACTTT. Filled out from reference TRBV7-9 and TRBJ1-6, the complete variable domain reads DTGVSQNPRHKITKRGQNVTFRCDPISEHNRLYWYRQTLGQGPEFLTYFQNEAQLEKSRLLSDRFSAERPKGSFSTLEIQRTEQGDSAMYLCASTPEGGYSPLHFGNGTRLTVT.

The rearrangement uses TRBV9 and TRBJ2-6; D call uncertain. This CDR3 is built from 13 residues. V gave up 6 bases and J gave up 4 bases, with 8 bases separating them. CDR1 is SGDLS, CDR2 YYNGEE, per germline. The CDR3: CASKLEGANVLTF. The CDR3 DNA sequence: TGTGCCAGCAAACTGGAGGGGGCCAACGTCCTGACTTTC.

The chain employs TRBV27 and TRBJ2-7, with no clear D. V was trimmed by 5 bases and J by 0 bases, leaving 20 bases between them. This CDR3 contains 17 residues. In germline, CDR1 is MNHEY, CDR2 SMNVEV (reference sequence). The CDR3 DNA sequence: TGTGCCAGCAGTCCCGTAACTCCCCCCATGAGCTCCTACGAGCAGTACTTC. The encoded protein is CASSPVTPPMSSYEQYF.

This clone was observed a handful of times. The chain is built from TRBV4-3 and TRBJ2-3; D may be TRBD2 (5 bases). The length of the CDR3 is 13 residues. V was shortened by 4 bases and J by 0 bases, with 5 bases between the two germline ends. Germline assignment: CDR1 LGHNA and CDR2 YSLEER. This CDR3 is CASSRLSTDTQYF. In DNA form, the CDR3 reads TGCGCCAGCAGCCGACTAAGCACAGATACGCAGTATTTT.

This chain links TRBV14 with TRBJ2-7; 11 bases fit TRBD2. Germline V gene data show CDR1 as SGHDN and CDR2 as FVKESK. V dropped 4 bases and J dropped 2; count of bases not matched to a gene: 4. This CDR3 spans 15 amino acids. The CDR3 DNA reads TGTGCCAGCAGCCTTACTAGCGGGGGAACCTACGAGCAGTACTTC. This sequence encodes CASSLTSGGTYEQYF.

This clone occurred a few times. This chain joins TRBV10-3 and TRBJ1-3; D possibly corresponds to TRBD1 (5 bases). Looked up from germline, CDR1 is ENHRY and CDR2 is SYGVKD. V lost 9 bases, J lost 6 bases, and 18 bases lay in between. The CDR3 has 14 amino acids. The CDR3, as DNA: TGTGCCATGAAAGGGGAGGAGTATGAAAACACCATATATTTT. Its protein is CAMKGEEYENTIYF.

The chain carries TRBV27 and TRBJ2-3; D not certain. The CDR3 spans 13 residues. The germline V gene has CDR1 MNHEY and CDR2 SMNVEV (reference sequence). V lost 5 bases to trimming and J lost 0 bases, with 6 bases between them. For the CDR3, the DNA is TGTGCCAGCAGTCCTCCCAGCACAGATACGCAGTATTTT. Its protein product is CASSPPSTDTQYF.

The V gene is TRBV6-5, the J gene TRBJ1-2; D gene uncertain. Trimming left V 4 bases short and J 8 bases short, with 11 bases between. The CDR3 loop spans 12 amino acids. Germline CDR1 reads MNHEY; CDR2 reads SVGAGI. For the CDR3, the DNA is TGTGCCAGCAGTTCGACAAGTGGGGGCTACACCTTC. As protein: CASSSTSGGYTF.

The chain is built from TRBV29-1 and TRBJ2-2, with D unresolved. CDR1 is SQVTM, CDR2 ANQGSEA, per germline. CDR3 length equals 16 residues. V lost 4 bases and J 0 bases, leaving 15 bases between the germline ends. CDR3 sequence reads: CSVGSLVSANTGELFF. In DNA, the CDR3 is TGCAGCGTTGGGTCCCTAGTTAGTGCGAACACCGGGGAGCTGTTTTTT.

V and J are TRBV6-1 and TRBJ1-1; D not resolved. This CDR3 has 16 amino acids. Trimming pared 4 bases from V and 1 base from J, leaving 16 bases between. Germline V gene sequence: CDR1 MNHNS, CDR2 SASEGT. The CDR3 here is CASSVSPGQPNTEAFF. CDR3 nucleotides: TGTGCCAGCAGTGTATCCCCAGGCCAGCCGAACACTGAAGCTTTCTTT.

This clone was observed a few times. The gene calls are TRBV7-9 and TRBJ2-1, with D possibly TRBD2 on 7 matching bases. V gave up 0 bases and J gave up 10 bases, with 10 bases separating them. CDR1 and CDR2 from the germline V gene are SEHNR and FQNEAQ (reference sequence). This CDR3 has 13 amino acids. CDR3 sequence: CASSLAGGHEQFF. DNA of the CDR3: TGTGCCAGCAGCTTAGCGGGGGGGCACGAGCAGTTCTTC.

The chain joins TRBV7-2 to TRBJ1-4; D may be TRBD1 (5 bases). Germline loops: CDR1 SGHTA, CDR2 FQGNSA. The CDR3 is 14 amino acids. V shed 6 bases and J shed 6 bases, with 14 bases lying between them. This CDR3 is CASSRRVGDEKLFF. CDR3 sequence (DNA): TGTGCCAGCAGTCGCAGGGTTGGAGATGAAAAACTGTTTTTT.

CDR3 in DNA: TGTGCCAGCAGCTCACAGGGGGCGGGAGAAAAACTGTTTTTT. Protein product: CASSSQGAGEKLFF. V gene TRBV4-2 combines with J gene TRBJ1-4; 9 positions agree with TRBD1. The CDR3 has 14 residues. After removal of 5 bases from V and 8 bases from J, the junction contained 6 bases not matched to a gene. CDR1 LGHNA and CDR2 YNFKEQ come from the germline V gene.